The rows below give T cell receptor beta chains drawn from one sample of a study of shared clonotypes between healthy human individuals. TCRdb's copy holds only in-frame clones and misses some; the assay was immunoSEQ multiplex PCR. The repertoire holds nearly 1 million clones, with 70% to 85% as singletons. Source material: memory CD4+ T cells sorted from blood. These receptors all stem from a young man in good health. Both conserved end residues are part of each CDR3. The D gene is left open where the match is weak. Only part of the rows carry a size: once, few, many, or a class if the clone is expanded.

clone_size: NA
cdr3_length: 15
j_call: TRBJ2-7
v_call: TRBV6-5
d_call: TRBD2
cdr3_aa: CASSKLAGGPNEQYF
cdr3_nt: TGTGCCAGCAGTAAACTAGCGGGAGGGCCCAACGAGCAGTACTTC

clone_size: few
cdr3_length: 17
j_call: TRBJ1-5
v_call: TRBV7-2
d_call: NA
cdr3_aa: CASSLEQVGQGWQPQHF
cdr3_nt: TGTGCCAGCAGCTTAGAGCAGGTTGGGCAGGGTTGGCAGCCCCAGCATTTT

clone_size: NA
cdr3_length: 15
j_call: TRBJ1-6
v_call: TRBV18
d_call: NA
cdr3_aa: CASSPAQGNNSPLHF
cdr3_nt: TGTGCCAGCTCACCAGCCCAGGGGAATAATTCACCCCTCCACTTT

clone_size: NA
cdr3_length: 14
j_call: TRBJ2-7
v_call: TRBV9
d_call: NA
cdr3_aa: CASSVVLTSGEQYF
cdr3_nt: TGTGCCAGCAGCGTAGTATTAACTAGTGGCGAGCAGTACTTC

clone_size: NA
cdr3_length: 14
j_call: TRBJ2-2
v_call: TRBV4-1
d_call: NA
cdr3_aa: CASSQVAVVGELFF
cdr3_nt: TGCGCCAGCAGCCAAGTCGCAGTCGTCGGGGAGCTGTTTTTT

clone_size: many
cdr3_length: 12
j_call: TRBJ2-3
v_call: TRBV7-3
d_call: NA
cdr3_aa: CASSSRGDTQYF
cdr3_nt: TGTGCCAGCAGCTCCCGTGGGGATACGCAGTATTTT

clone_size: NA
cdr3_length: 12
j_call: TRBJ1-2
v_call: TRBV7-8
d_call: NA
cdr3_aa: CASSLDVGGYTF
cdr3_nt: TGTGCCAGCAGCTTAGACGTGGGTGGCTACACCTTC

clone_size: NA
cdr3_length: 13
j_call: TRBJ2-1
v_call: TRBV29-1
d_call: NA
cdr3_aa: CSVDSPPDPEQFF
cdr3_nt: TGCAGCGTTGATAGCCCCCCCGATCCTGAGCAGTTCTTC

clone_size: NA
cdr3_length: 13
j_call: TRBJ1-1
v_call: TRBV19
d_call: NA
cdr3_aa: CASSMWGADEAFF
cdr3_nt: TGTGCCAGTAGTATGTGGGGGGCGGATGAAGCTTTCTTT

clone_size: once
cdr3_length: 14
j_call: TRBJ1-4
v_call: TRBV6-5
d_call: NA
cdr3_aa: CASSRLGTNEKLFF
cdr3_nt: TGTGCCAGCAGCCGATTAGGGACTAATGAAAAACTGTTTTTT

clone_size: NA
cdr3_length: 14
j_call: TRBJ2-3
v_call: TRBV19
d_call: NA
cdr3_aa: CASSERAGGDTQYF
cdr3_nt: TGTGCCAGTAGCGAGCGGGCGGGCGGAGATACGCAGTATTTT

clone_size: NA
cdr3_length: 14
j_call: TRBJ1-6
v_call: TRBV7-8
d_call: NA
cdr3_aa: CASSLAGGNSPLHF
cdr3_nt: TGTGCCAGCAGCTTAGCAGGAGGGAATTCACCCCTCCACTTT

clone_size: NA
cdr3_length: 13
j_call: TRBJ1-5
v_call: TRBV29-1
d_call: NA
cdr3_aa: CSVERGARQPQHF
cdr3_nt: TGCAGCGTTGAAAGGGGGGCTCGTCAGCCCCAGCATTTT

clone_size: NA
cdr3_length: 13
j_call: TRBJ2-7
v_call: TRBV5-4
d_call: NA
cdr3_aa: CASSYQGSYEQYF
cdr3_nt: TGTGCCAGCAGCTACCAGGGTTCCTACGAGCAGTACTTC

clone_size: few
cdr3_length: 13
j_call: TRBJ2-5
v_call: TRBV19
d_call: TRBD2
cdr3_aa: CASSMGGVETQYF
cdr3_nt: TGTGCCAGTAGTATGGGAGGGGTAGAGACCCAGTACTTC

clone_size: NA
cdr3_length: 11
j_call: TRBJ2-7
v_call: TRBV2
d_call: NA
cdr3_aa: CATGTEYGQYF
cdr3_nt: TGTGCCACCGGGACGGAGTATGGGCAGTACTTC

clone_size: few
cdr3_length: 12
j_call: TRBJ1-1
v_call: TRBV2
d_call: NA
cdr3_aa: CASSATGTEAFF
cdr3_nt: TGTGCCAGCAGTGCTACGGGGACTGAAGCTTTCTTT

clone_size: NA
cdr3_length: 13
j_call: TRBJ1-4
v_call: TRBV4-2
d_call: NA
cdr3_aa: CASSQDRGEKLFF
cdr3_nt: TGTGCCAGCAGCCAAGATAGAGGCGAAAAACTGTTTTTT

clone_size: NA
cdr3_length: 14
j_call: TRBJ2-4
v_call: TRBV5-1
d_call: TRBD2
cdr3_aa: CASCVAGAENIQYF
cdr3_nt: TGCGCCAGCTGCGTGGCGGGAGCGGAAAACATTCAGTACTTC

clone_size: few
cdr3_length: 15
j_call: TRBJ1-5
v_call: TRBV5-6
d_call: TRBD1
cdr3_aa: CASSLDRGRSQPQHF
cdr3_nt: TGTGCCAGCAGCTTGGACAGGGGGCGAAGTCAGCCCCAGCATTTT